This T cell receptor (beta chain) stems from a study of T cells in Graves' hyperthyroidism and ophthalmopathy. Germline trimming cut 2 bases from V and 2 bases from J; bases unmatched to any gene: 5. This CDR3 is 15 amino acids long. Germline V CDR1 and CDR2: MNHEY, SMNVEV (reference sequence). RNA transcripts gave rise to amplified TCR beta CDR3 regions. A first-round RT-PCR of the TCR CDR3 used the HTBI primer set. TCRdb re-called the multiplex PCR reads through MiXCR, storing one row per CDR3 protein. Among about 200,000 distinct CDR3 sequences, 17% were seen once, and the ten largest hold roughly 55%. Across 18 months, stable Graves' hyperthyroidism was marked by no progression to ophthalmopathy. Any patient presenting with uncontrolled infection, other autoimmune disease, pregnancy or lactation was left out. PBMCs came from 10 ml fresh peripheral blood. This clonotype was detected ten times or more. Its antigen is not identified.

Whole-study results and caveats: Blood held most thyroid clonotypes expanded above 0.001 frequency.

The origin of this receptor is a woman in her 50s with Graves' hyperthyroidism. This chain links TRBV27 with TRBJ1-2, with 7 bases lining up with TRBD1. Material: blood. The CDR3 DNA reads as TGTGCCAGCAGTTTACAGCAGGGGGGCAACTATGGCTACACCTTC. It codes for CASSLQQGGNYGYTF.